Below are 16 T cell receptor beta chains sequenced from a single sample in a study of CD8 T cells in ankylosing spondylitis. TCRdb ran MiXCR on the 5' RACE reads and lists one entry per CDR3 protein. The sample includes 250,000 or so distinct CDR3 sequences, about 20% of them seen just once. The specimen sequenced was blood, either unsorted or a sorted T cell fraction (not recorded which). Receptors originate from a male donor with ankylosing spondylitis or in good health (not recorded which).

The rearrangement links TRBV15 to TRBJ2-5; D not resolved. The CDR3 length is 13 residues. The V gene's germline CDR1 is LNHNV and CDR2 YYDKDF (reference sequence). Trimming pared 4 bases from V and 1 base from J, leaving 7 bases between. As DNA, the CDR3 is TGTGCCACCAGCAAGGCAGGCCAAGAGACCCAGTACTTC. Translated, it gives CATSKAGQETQYF.

The chain is built from TRBV28 and TRBJ2-1; D is undetermined. Germline CDR1 is MDHEN and CDR2 is SYDVKM. V was cut by 2 bases and J by 8 bases, with 10 bases left in between. The CDR3 totals 13 residues. The CDR3 nucleotides read TGTGCCAGCAGTTTAAAGGGCATCTATGAGCAGTTCTTC. Translation gives CASSLKGIYEQFF. The full variable domain, rest sourced from reference TRBV28 and TRBJ2-1, is DVKVTQSSRYLVKRTGEKVFLECVQDMDHENMFWYRQDPGLGLRLIYFSYDVKMKEKGDIPEGYSVSREKKERFSLILESASTNQTSMYLCASSLKGIYEQFFGPGTRLTVL.

The chain combines TRBV29-1 with TRBJ2-1, with D maybe TRBD1 (8 bases). CDR3 length: 14 amino acids. The germline gives CDR1 SQVTM, CDR2 ANQGSEA. Trimming cost V 3 bases and J 8 bases, with 17 bases left between them. The CDR3: CSVEGQESGDEQFF. CDR3 DNA sequence: TGCAGCGTTGAGGGACAGGAGAGCGGGGATGAGCAGTTCTTC.

About this clonotype itself: A single base separates this from a much larger clone, so it may be a read error. This rearrangement joins TRBV7-9 to TRBJ2-3, with 8 bases matching TRBD2. The CDR3 has 15 residues. The J segment lost 1 base and the V segment lost 5 bases, leaving 5 bases of the junction unmatched. Germline lookup yields CDR1 SEHNR and CDR2 FQNEAQ (reference sequence). The CDR3 reads CASSDQTSGTDTQYF. CDR3 in DNA: TGTGCCAGCAGCGACCAGACTAGCGGCACAGATACGCAGTATTTT.

This chain uses TRBV5-1 with TRBJ1-2; D might be TRBD1 (5 bases). The V end was cut by 4 bases, the J end by 6 bases, with 13 bases between. The CDR3 covers 13 residues. CDR1 and CDR2 (germline): SGHRS, YFSETQ. The CDR3 is CASSARVFDGYTF. CDR3 sequence (DNA): TGCGCCAGCAGCGCCAGGGTATTCGATGGCTACACCTTC.

The chain joins TRBV3-1 to TRBJ1-4, with D hard to call. Trimming stripped 2 bases from V and 2 bases from J, with 9 bases between. This CDR3 region has 15 residues. Germline V CDR1 and CDR2: LGHDT, YNNKEL (reference sequence). CDR3 sequence (DNA): TGTGCCAGCAGCCAATTGGACGGGACTAATGAAAAACTGTTTTTT. Its translation: CASSQLDGTNEKLFF.

This clonotype was seen a handful of times. CDR3 sequence reads: CASSQHVQGNEQYF. DNA of the CDR3: TGCGCCAGCAGCCAACACGTGCAGGGGAACGAGCAGTACTTC. The rearrangement uses TRBV4-1 and TRBJ2-7, with D tentatively TRBD1 (6 bases). CDR3 size: 14 residues. Trimming removed 2 bases from V and 5 bases from J, with 13 bases in between. The germline V gene has CDR1 MGHRA and CDR2 YSYEKL.

This clonotype occurred a few times. The CDR3 loop reads CASSFWGPPYNEQFF. Here the CDR3 DNA reads TGTGCCAGCAGCTTTTGGGGACCTCCCTACAATGAGCAGTTCTTC. This chain links TRBV7-2 with TRBJ2-1, with D perhaps given as TRBD1 or TRBD2 (5 bases each). V was clipped by 3 bases and J by 2 bases, with 11 bases between them. Germline CDR1 is SGHTA and CDR2 is FQGNSA. This CDR3 spans 15 amino acids.

The chain carries TRBV12-3 or TRBV12-4 and TRBJ2-7, with a possible D match to TRBD1 (6 bases). V was shortened by 3 bases and J by 2 bases, with 8 bases between the two germline ends. The CDR3 consists of 13 residues. The CDR3 loop is CASSFAGAYEQYF. The DNA for the CDR3 is TGTGCCAGCAGTTTTGCAGGGGCCTACGAGCAGTACTTC.

This chain uses TRBV12-3 or TRBV12-4 with TRBJ1-3; D perhaps matches TRBD1 (5 bases). Trimming took off 3 bases at V and 0 bases at J, with 12 bases between the two ends. The CDR3 contains 16 residues. CDR3 sequence (DNA): TGTGCCAGCAGTTTGGGGACGGCGTACTCTGGAAACACCATATATTTT. The encoded protein is CASSLGTAYSGNTIYF.

The table lists this clonotype with a few counts. The chain carries TRBV4-1 and TRBJ2-2; D is unclear. V was shortened by 1 base and J by 5 bases, with 11 bases between the two germline ends. This CDR3 spans 15 amino acids. Germline V gives CDR1 MGHRA, CDR2 YSYEKL. CDR3 in amino acids: CASSQGWASTGELFF. CDR3 sequence (DNA): TGCGCCAGCAGCCAAGGGTGGGCTAGTACCGGGGAGCTGTTTTTT.

Only a few counts were recorded for this clonotype. The V and J genes are TRBV12-3 or TRBV12-4 and TRBJ2-7; 9 bases are a match to TRBD2. The CDR3 has 16 residues. Unmatched junction bases numbered 13, after V lost 6 bases and J lost 4 bases. The DNA of the CDR3 is TGTGCCAGCAGCCCCGGGGGGAGCGGACTAGCGTACGAGCAGTACTTC. Its protein is CASSPGGSGLAYEQYF.

The chain uses TRBV4-3 and TRBJ2-5; 7 nucleotides align to TRBD1. From germline, CDR1 is LGHNA and CDR2 YSLEER. The CDR3 runs 14 residues. With 0 bases clipped from V and 5 bases from J, the junction kept 3 bases outside the gene matches. The CDR3, as DNA: TGCGCCAGCAGCCAAGAGGTACAGGGGGAGACCCAGTACTTC. Protein sequence: CASSQEVQGETQYF.

There are a few counts of this clonotype. J is TRBJ2-1 and V is TRBV29-1; D might be TRBD2 (6 bases). The CDR3 length is 14 residues. V gave up 5 bases and J gave up 1 base, with 12 bases separating them. Germline loops: CDR1 SQVTM, CDR2 ANQGSEA. CDR3 bases: TGCAGCGTTCTTGGAGGGGCGTCCTACAATGAGCAGTTCTTC. Its translation: CSVLGGASYNEQFF.

This clonotype was counted at least ten times. This sequence joins TRBV7-9 and TRBJ2-7; TRBD1 agrees at 9 bases. CDR3 length: 13 amino acids. J was trimmed by 0 bases and V by 8 bases; bases with no gene match: 2. Germline V lookup: CDR1 SEHNR, CDR2 FQNEAQ (reference sequence). For the CDR3, the DNA is TGTGCCAGCGAACAGGGGGCCTCCTACGAGCAGTACTTC. Translated: CASEQGASYEQYF.

The chain links TRBV27 to TRBJ2-3; D uncertain. CDR3 length equals 16 residues. Trimming took 0 bases from V and 1 from J, leaving 11 bases between them. Germline CDR1 MNHEY, CDR2 SMNVEV (reference sequence). The chain's CDR3 is CASSLSIGKRTDTQYF. CDR3 DNA sequence: TGTGCCAGCAGTTTATCGATTGGAAAGCGCACAGATACGCAGTATTTT.